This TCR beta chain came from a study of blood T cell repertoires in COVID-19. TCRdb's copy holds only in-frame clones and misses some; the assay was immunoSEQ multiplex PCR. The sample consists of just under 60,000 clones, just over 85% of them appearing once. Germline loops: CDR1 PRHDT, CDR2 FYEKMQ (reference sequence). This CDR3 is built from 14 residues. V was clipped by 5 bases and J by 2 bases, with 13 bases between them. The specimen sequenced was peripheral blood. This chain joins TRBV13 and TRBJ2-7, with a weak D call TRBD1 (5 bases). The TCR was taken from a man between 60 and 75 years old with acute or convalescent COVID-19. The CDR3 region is CASSVQGPTYEQYF. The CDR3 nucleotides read TGTGCCAGCAGCGTTCAGGGTCCTACCTACGAGCAGTACTTC.